These T cell receptor beta chains were read from a single sample in a study of cytomegalovirus exposure and HLA in healthy donors. Profiled with immunoSEQ multiplex PCR; TCRdb holds only in-frame clones, not every one. Of roughly 260,000 clones listed, 80% to 90% are singletons. Sequencing used PBMCs. All receptors come from a man aged 18-30 years in good health and CMV-seronegative. Each CDR3 is given with its conserved first and last residue. D genes are given only for firm matches. Clone size appears in some rows only: once, few, many, or a class for an expanded clone.

. TRBJ1-4 TRBV10-3 TRBD1 CAISDGLGRQGLNEKLFF TGTGCCATCTCGGACGGTCTTGGAAGACAGGGGCTAAATGAAAAACTGTTTTTT
. TRBJ2-3 TRBV7-2 TRBD2 CASSSLAGGTQYF TGTGCCAGCAGCTCCTTAGCGGGGGGTACGCAGTATTTT
. TRBJ2-5 TRBV9 . CASSVGARGSQRETQYF TGTGCCAGCAGCGTAGGGGCCCGAGGGTCCCAGCGAGAGACCCAGTACTTC
. TRBJ2-3 TRBV7-2 TRBD1 CASSSQSGGLNTQYF TGTGCCAGCAGCTCTCAATCAGGGGGCTTGAATACGCAGTATTTT
. TRBJ2-1 TRBV21-1 . CASSDPLAGPPPNEQFF TGTGCCAGCAGCGACCCCCTAGCGGGACCTCCCCCCAATGAGCAGTTCTTC
. TRBJ2-5 TRBV11-2 . CASSLGDKETQYF TGTGCCAGCAGCTTAGGGGACAAAGAGACCCAGTACTTC
. TRBJ1-5 TRBV4-3 . CASSPTWRPDQPQHF TGCGCCAGCAGCCCCACCTGGAGGCCCGATCAGCCCCAGCATTTT
. TRBJ2-2 TRBV5-1 . CASSLDRMNTGELFF TGCGCCAGCAGCTTAGACAGGATGAACACCGGGGAGCTGTTTTTT
. TRBJ2-3 TRBV6-5 TRBD2 CASSYFAGGGDTQYF TGTGCCAGCAGTTACTTTGCGGGGGGTGGTGATACGCAGTATTTT
. TRBJ1-2 TRBV28 TRBD1 CASRGQGSLYGYTF TGTGCCAGCAGGGGACAGGGCAGTCTCTATGGCTACACCTTC
. TRBJ2-2 TRBV25-1 . CASSEGGQVTGELFF TGTGCCAGCAGTGAAGGGGGCCAGGTAACCGGGGAGCTGTTTTTT
. TRBJ1-6 TRBV7-9 TRBD1 CASSRQGVDSPLHF TGTGCCAGCAGCCGGCAGGGGGTGGATTCACCCCTCCACTTT
. TRBJ1-2 TRBV19 . CASRDTIQGLRGYTF TGTGCCAGTAGGGATACTATACAGGGCCTTCGTGGCTACACCTTC
. TRBJ2-3 TRBV29-1 TRBD2 CSVQPGLAGGGQYF TGCAGCGTTCAACCGGGACTAGCGGGAGGTGGGCAGTATTTT
few TRBJ2-6 TRBV4-3 . CASSQRRGSGANVLTF TGCGCCAGCAGCCAACGCAGGGGCTCTGGGGCCAACGTCCTGACTTTC
few TRBJ2-6 TRBV4-3 . CASSQDRGSGANVLTF TGCGCCAGCAGCCAAGATAGGGGGTCTGGGGCCAACGTCCTGACTTTC
. TRBJ2-7 TRBV6-1 TRBD2 CASARAGAYEQYF TGTGCCAGCGCGCGAGCGGGAGCCTACGAGCAGTACTTC
. TRBJ2-7 TRBV9 . CASSVSGSYEQYF TGTGCCAGCAGCGTATCGGGGTCCTACGAGCAGTACTTC
once TRBJ2-5 TRBV4-2 TRBD2 CASSQDIVGWEGRRETQYF TGTGCCAGCAGCCAAGATATAGTAGGCTGGGAGGGCCGGAGAGAGACCCAGTACTTC
. TRBJ2-7 TRBV7-8 TRBD1 CASSVGGTGVSYEQYF TGTGCCAGCAGCGTCGGGGGGACAGGGGTCTCCTACGAGCAGTACTTC
few TRBJ1-2 TRBV5-4 . CASSGEDVYGYTF TGTGCCAGCAGCGGGGAGGACGTCTATGGCTACACCTTC
. TRBJ1-6 TRBV29-1 TRBD1 CSVTLGQGASPLHF TGCAGCGTTACCTTGGGACAGGGGGCATCACCCCTCCACTTT
many TRBJ2-7 TRBV4-1 TRBD2 CASSQDEGGGAYEQYF TGCGCCAGCAGCCAAGATGAAGGCGGGGGGGCCTACGAGCAGTACTTC
. TRBJ1-1 TRBV6-5 . CASSSRGGHTEAFF TGTGCCAGCAGTTCTCGGGGGGGGCACACTGAAGCTTTCTTT
. TRBJ1-2 TRBV19 TRBD1 CASTMTGNYGYTF TGTGCCAGTACCATGACAGGGAACTATGGCTACACCTTC
. TRBJ1-6 TRBV27 TRBD1 CASSFARDRVNSPLHF TGTGCCAGCAGTTTCGCCCGGGACAGGGTAAATTCACCCCTCCACTTT
. TRBJ1-1 TRBV6-5 . CASSTFGQLTEAFF TGTGCCAGCAGTACTTTTGGACAACTCACTGAAGCTTTCTTT
. TRBJ2-1 TRBV28 TRBD2 CASSSTSGRTYEQFF TGTGCCAGCAGTTCGACTAGCGGAAGGACCTATGAGCAGTTCTTC
. TRBJ2-5 TRBV25-1 . CASSVRETQYF TGTGCCAGCAGTGTGCGTGAGACCCAGTACTTC
. TRBJ2-1 TRBV10-2 . CASRMRTDNEQFF TGCGCCAGCAGGATGAGAACGGACAATGAGCAGTTCTTC
. TRBJ1-2 TRBV18 . CASSLEGYGYTF TGTGCCAGCTCACTTGAGGGCTATGGCTACACCTTC
. TRBJ2-7 TRBV5-1 . CASSLAAGAEQYF TGCGCCAGCAGCTTGGCTGCCGGTGCCGAACAGTACTTC
. TRBJ1-4 TRBV2 . CASRLQGPATNEKLFF TGTGCCAGCAGGTTACAGGGTCCTGCAACTAATGAAAAACTGTTTTTT
. TRBJ1-3 TRBV30 . CAWSPRADTIYF TGTGCCTGGAGTCCACGCGCCGACACCATATATTTT
. TRBJ2-3 TRBV4-3 TRBD2 CASSQVGRGGTDTQYF TGCGCCAGCAGCCAAGTAGGGCGGGGGGGTACAGATACGCAGTATTTT
. TRBJ2-1 TRBV12-5 TRBD2 CASGLVLGGGANEQFF TGTGCTAGTGGTTTGGTACTTGGCGGGGGGGCAAATGAGCAGTTCTTC
. TRBJ2-3 TRBV9 . CASSVVPYTQYF TGTGCCAGCAGCGTAGTCCCGTATACGCAGTATTTT
. TRBJ1-1 TRBV28 TRBD1 CASSPSPGGTEAFF TGTGCCAGCAGTCCCTCCCCAGGGGGCACTGAAGCTTTCTTT
. TRBJ2-7 TRBV4-3 TRBD1 CASSPDRGDYEQYF TGCGCCAGCAGCCCTGACAGGGGGGACTACGAGCAGTACTTC
once TRBJ2-2 TRBV7-2 . CASSTLEAGELFF TGTGCCAGCAGCACACTAGAGGCCGGGGAGCTGTTTTTT
. TRBJ2-5 TRBV10-2 TRBD2 CASSDLALAGPKGETQYF TGCGCCAGCAGTGACCTCGCTCTAGCGGGCCCGAAGGGGGAGACCCAGTACTTC
. TRBJ2-7 TRBV7-2 . CASSRAGVRYEQYF TGTGCCAGCAGCAGGGCAGGGGTTCGGTACGAGCAGTACTTC
. TRBJ1-1 TRBV5-7 . CASSYGGGGMNTEAFF TGTGCCAGCAGCTACGGTGGGGGCGGAATGAACACTGAAGCTTTCTTT
. TRBJ2-2 TRBV9 . CASSVDGTGELFF TGTGCCAGCAGCGTAGACGGGACCGGGGAGCTGTTTTTT
. TRBJ2-2 TRBV27 . CASRTRINTGELFF TGTGCCAGCAGGACCAGGATTAACACCGGGGAGCTGTTTTTT
. TRBJ2-3 TRBV27 . CASSPPRGGDTQYF TGTGCCAGTTCCCCCCCTCGGGGTGGGGATACGCAGTATTTT
. TRBJ2-7 TRBV27 . CASSFLAGEQYF TGTGCCAGCAGTTTTCTAGCCGGCGAGCAGTACTTC
. TRBJ2-6 TRBV15 . CATSRGGLSGANVLTF TGTGCCACCAGCAGAGGGGGCCTCTCTGGGGCCAACGTCCTGACTTTC
. TRBJ2-7 TRBV19 . CASSPGHPYEQYF TGTGCCAGTAGTCCCGGACATCCCTACGAGCAGTACTTC
. TRBJ1-1 TRBV10-2 . CASGGGEDTEAFF TGCGCCAGCGGGGGGGGCGAGGACACTGAAGCTTTCTTT
. TRBJ2-7 TRBV9 . CASSVGPHGGDEQYF TGTGCCAGCAGCGTAGGGCCTCACGGAGGGGACGAGCAGTACTTC
. TRBJ2-3 TRBV4-1 TRBD2 CASSQESSGGTDTQYF TGCGCCAGCAGCCAAGAATCTAGCGGGGGAACAGATACGCAGTATTTT
. TRBJ2-7 TRBV21-1 . CASSKPILAGGFYEQYF TGTGCCAGCAGCAAACCAATACTAGCGGGAGGGTTCTACGAGCAGTACTTC
. TRBJ1-6 TRBV19 TRBD1 CASRIGQEIRSPLHF TGTGCCAGTAGGATAGGACAGGAGATCCGATCACCCCTCCACTTT
. TRBJ2-7 TRBV20-1 . CSATSLYEQYF TGCAGTGCTACGTCCCTCTACGAGCAGTACTTC